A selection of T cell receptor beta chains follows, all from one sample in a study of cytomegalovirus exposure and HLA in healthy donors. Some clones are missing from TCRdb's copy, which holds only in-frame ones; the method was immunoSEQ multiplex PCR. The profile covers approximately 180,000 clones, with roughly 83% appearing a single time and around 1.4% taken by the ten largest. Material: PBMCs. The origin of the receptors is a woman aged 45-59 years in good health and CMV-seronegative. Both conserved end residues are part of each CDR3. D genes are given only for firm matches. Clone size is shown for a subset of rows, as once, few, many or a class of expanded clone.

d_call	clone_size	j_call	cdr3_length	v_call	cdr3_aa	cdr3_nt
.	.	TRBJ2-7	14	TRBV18	CASSPGLSSYEQYF	TGTGCCAGCTCACCGGGACTGAGCTCCTACGAGCAGTACTTC
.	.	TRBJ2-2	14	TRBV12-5	CASGLGQRTGELFF	TGTGCTAGTGGTTTGGGACAAAGGACCGGGGAGCTGTTTTTT
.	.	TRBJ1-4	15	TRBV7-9	CASVHNSPLTEKLFF	TGTGCCAGCGTCCATAATAGCCCATTGACTGAAAAACTGTTTTTT
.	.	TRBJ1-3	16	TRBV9	CASSASGRFAGNTIYF	TGTGCCAGCAGTGCGTCAGGGAGGTTTGCTGGAAACACCATATATTTT
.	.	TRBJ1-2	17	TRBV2	CASSPRATGLYRYGYTF	TGTGCCAGCAGTCCTCGAGCGACAGGATTGTATCGCTATGGCTACACCTTC
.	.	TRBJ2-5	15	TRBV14	CASSHTGWARETQYF	TGTGCCAGCAGCCATACAGGGTGGGCTCGAGAGACCCAGTACTTC
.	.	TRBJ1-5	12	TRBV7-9	CASSFPPGPQHF	TGTGCCAGCAGCTTTCCACCCGGGCCCCAGCATTTT
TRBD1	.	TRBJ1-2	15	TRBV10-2	CASSEPGTGVRGYTF	TGCGCCAGCAGTGAGCCCGGGACAGGGGTCCGTGGCTACACCTTC
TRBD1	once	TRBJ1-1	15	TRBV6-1	CASSTRGTGGTEAFF	TGTGCCAGCAGTACCCGGGGGACAGGGGGCACTGAAGCTTTCTTT
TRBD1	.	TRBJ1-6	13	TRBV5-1	CASRTGADSPLHF	TGCGCCAGCAGGACAGGGGCAGATTCACCCCTCCACTTT
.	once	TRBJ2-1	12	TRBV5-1	CASSPAGNEQFF	TGCGCCAGCAGCCCGGCGGGCAATGAGCAGTTCTTC
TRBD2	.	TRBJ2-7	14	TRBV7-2	CASRASGGSYEQYF	TGTGCCAGCAGGGCTAGCGGGGGTAGCTACGAGCAGTACTTC
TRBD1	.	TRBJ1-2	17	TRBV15	CATSRDTGGLTFYGYTF	TGTGCCACCAGCAGAGACACAGGGGGCTTGACCTTTTATGGCTACACCTTC
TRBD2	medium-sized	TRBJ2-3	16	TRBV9	CASSPLAGTSTDTQYF	TGTGCCAGCAGCCCGTTAGCGGGAACCAGCACAGATACGCAGTATTTT
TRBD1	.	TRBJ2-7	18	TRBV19	CASSPGTGGIRVGEEQYF	TGTGCCAGTAGTCCCGGGACAGGGGGAATCAGAGTCGGCGAGGAGCAGTACTTC
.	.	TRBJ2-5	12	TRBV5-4	CASSWRAETQYF	TGTGCCAGCAGCTGGCGGGCGGAGACCCAGTACTTC
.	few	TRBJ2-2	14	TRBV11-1	CASSPLNGPGELFF	TGTGCCAGCAGCCCTTTAAATGGGCCGGGGGAGCTGTTTTTT
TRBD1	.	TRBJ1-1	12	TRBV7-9	CASSSRDSEAFF	TGTGCCAGCAGCTCCCGGGACAGTGAAGCTTTCTTT
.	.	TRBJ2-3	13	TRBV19	CASSPRGADTQYF	TGTGCCAGCTCGCCGCGCGGCGCAGATACGCAGTATTTT
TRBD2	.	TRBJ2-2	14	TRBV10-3	CAISSLAGAGELFF	TGTGCCATCAGCTCACTAGCGGGAGCTGGGGAGCTGTTTTTT
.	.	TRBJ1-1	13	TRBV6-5	CASRTSGAAEAFF	TGTGCCAGCAGAACCTCAGGGGCAGCTGAAGCTTTCTTT
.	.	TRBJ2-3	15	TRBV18	CASSDTGISTDTQYF	TGTGCCAGCTCAGACACGGGAATTAGCACAGATACGCAGTATTTT
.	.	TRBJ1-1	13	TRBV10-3	CAISESGRGRAFF	TGTGCCATCAGTGAATCCGGGAGAGGGAGAGCTTTCTTT
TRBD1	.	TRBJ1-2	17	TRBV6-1	CASREWDSAPQGYGYTF	TGTGCCAGCAGGGAATGGGACAGTGCCCCCCAGGGGTATGGCTACACCTTC
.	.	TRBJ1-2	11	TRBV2	CASIKGGDYTF	TGTGCCAGCATTAAAGGGGGGGACTACACCTTC
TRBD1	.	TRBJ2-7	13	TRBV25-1	CASRRQGAYEQYF	TGTGCCAGCAGGAGGCAGGGGGCCTACGAGCAGTACTTC
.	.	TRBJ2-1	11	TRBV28	CASSLTYEQFF	TGTGCCAGCAGTCTTACTTATGAGCAGTTCTTC
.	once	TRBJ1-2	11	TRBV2	CASRPGYGYTF	TGTGCCAGCAGGCCAGGGTATGGCTACACCTTC
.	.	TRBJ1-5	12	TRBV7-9	CASSLRGQPQHF	TGTGCCAGCAGCTTAAGAGGCCAGCCCCAGCATTTT